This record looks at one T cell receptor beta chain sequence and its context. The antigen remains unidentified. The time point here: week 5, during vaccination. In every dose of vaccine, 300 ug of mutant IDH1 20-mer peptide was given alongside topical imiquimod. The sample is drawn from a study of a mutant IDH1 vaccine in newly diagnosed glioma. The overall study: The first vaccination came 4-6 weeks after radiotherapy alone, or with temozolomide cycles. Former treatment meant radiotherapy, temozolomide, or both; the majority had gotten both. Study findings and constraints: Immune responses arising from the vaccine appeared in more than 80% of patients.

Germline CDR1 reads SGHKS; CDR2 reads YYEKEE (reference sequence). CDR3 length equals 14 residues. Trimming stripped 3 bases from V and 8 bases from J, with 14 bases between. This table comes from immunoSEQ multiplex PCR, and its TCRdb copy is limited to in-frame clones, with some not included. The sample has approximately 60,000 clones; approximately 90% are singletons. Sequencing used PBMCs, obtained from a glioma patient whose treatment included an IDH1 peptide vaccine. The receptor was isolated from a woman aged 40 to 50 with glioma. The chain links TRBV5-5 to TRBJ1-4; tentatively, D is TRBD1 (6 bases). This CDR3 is CASSWSRGAEKLFF. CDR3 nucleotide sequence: TGTGCCAGCAGCTGGTCCAGGGGAGCCGAAAAACTGTTTTTT.